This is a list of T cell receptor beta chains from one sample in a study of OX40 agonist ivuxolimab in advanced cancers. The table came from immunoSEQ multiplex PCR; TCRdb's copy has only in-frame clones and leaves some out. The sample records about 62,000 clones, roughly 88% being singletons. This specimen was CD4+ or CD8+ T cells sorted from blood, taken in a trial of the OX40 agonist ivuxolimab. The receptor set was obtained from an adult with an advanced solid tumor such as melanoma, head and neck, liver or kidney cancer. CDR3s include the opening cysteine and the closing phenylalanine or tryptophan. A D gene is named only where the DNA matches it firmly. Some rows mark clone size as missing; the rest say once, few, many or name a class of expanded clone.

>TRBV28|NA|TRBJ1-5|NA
CASSFIDQPQHF
TGTGCCAGCAGTTTCATTGATCAGCCCCAGCATTTT
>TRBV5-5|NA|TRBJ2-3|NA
CASSLAWDTQYF
TGTGCCAGCAGCTTGGCCTGGGATACGCAGTATTTT
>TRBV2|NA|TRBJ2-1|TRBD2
CASRLAGGGEQFF
TGTGCCAGCCGACTAGCGGGAGGAGGGGAGCAGTTCTTC
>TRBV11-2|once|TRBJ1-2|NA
CASSSIRRAYGYTF
TGTGCCAGCAGCTCGATAAGACGGGCCTATGGCTACACCTTC
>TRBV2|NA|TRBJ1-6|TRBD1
CASSPDRDSPLHF
TGTGCCAGCAGCCCGGACAGGGATTCACCCCTCCACTTT
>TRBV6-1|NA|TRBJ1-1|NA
CASTDPNTEAFF
TGTGCCAGCACCGATCCGAACACTGAAGCTTTCTTT
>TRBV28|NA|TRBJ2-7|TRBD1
CASSLLQGDEQYF
TGTGCCAGCAGTTTGCTCCAGGGGGACGAGCAGTACTTC
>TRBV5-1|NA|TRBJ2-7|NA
CASSPQRNTNYEQYF
TGCGCCAGCAGCCCCCAGAGGAATACTAACTACGAGCAGTACTTC
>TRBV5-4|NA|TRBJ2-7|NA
CASSLAGGDGGVEQYF
TGTGCCAGCAGCTTGGCAGGCGGGGATGGGGGAGTTGAGCAGTACTTC
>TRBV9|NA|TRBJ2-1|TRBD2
CASSVDSGRTYNEQFF
TGTGCCAGCAGCGTAGACAGCGGGAGGACCTACAATGAGCAGTTCTTC
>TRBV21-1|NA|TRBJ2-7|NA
CARTSTREPPSYEQYF
TGTGCCAGGACCTCCACCAGGGAACCCCCATCCTACGAGCAGTACTTC
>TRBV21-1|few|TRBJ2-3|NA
CASKDSYTDTQYF
TGTGCCAGCAAAGACAGTTACACAGATACGCAGTATTTT
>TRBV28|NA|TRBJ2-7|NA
CASRSRDEQYF
TGTGCCAGCAGATCCAGGGACGAGCAGTACTTC
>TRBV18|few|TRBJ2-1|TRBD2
CASSPSGTSGYYNEQFF
TGTGCCAGCTCACCGAGCGGGACTAGCGGCTACTACAATGAGCAGTTCTTC
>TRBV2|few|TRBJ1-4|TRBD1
CASSPTGPNEKLFF
TGTGCCAGCAGTCCGACAGGGCCCAATGAAAAACTGTTTTTT
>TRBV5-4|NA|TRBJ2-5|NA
CASSLGQVQETQYF
TGTGCCAGCAGCTTGGGACAGGTCCAAGAGACCCAGTACTTC
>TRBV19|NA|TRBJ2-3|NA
CASRSSADTQYF
TGTGCCAGTAGATCCTCGGCAGATACGCAGTATTTT
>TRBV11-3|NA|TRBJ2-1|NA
CASKGNEQFF
TGTGCCAGCAAGGGGAATGAGCAGTTCTTC
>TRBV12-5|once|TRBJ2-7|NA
CASTSGHEQYF
TGTGCCTCAACTTCGGGGCACGAGCAGTACTTC
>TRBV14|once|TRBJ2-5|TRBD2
CASSLPGTRSETQYF
TGTGCCAGCAGCCTTCCCGGGACTAGATCTGAGACCCAGTACTTC
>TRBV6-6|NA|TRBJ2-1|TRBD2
CATQREGRGEQFF
TGTGCCACCCAGCGGGAGGGCCGAGGTGAGCAGTTCTTC
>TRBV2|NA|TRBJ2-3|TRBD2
CASSPRGGGTDTQYF
TGTGCCAGCAGCCCTAGGGGAGGGGGCACAGATACGCAGTATTTT
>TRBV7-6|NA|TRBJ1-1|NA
CASSSRTVMNTEAFF
TGTGCCAGCAGCTCGAGGACAGTCATGAACACTGAAGCTTTCTTT
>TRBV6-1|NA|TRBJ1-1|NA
CASSRSRYYTEAFF
TGTGCCAGCAGTCGGTCGAGATATTACACTGAAGCTTTCTTT
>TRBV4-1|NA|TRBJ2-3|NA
CASSQEGQVSGTQYF
TGCGCCAGCAGCCAAGAGGGGCAGGTTTCAGGTACGCAGTATTTT
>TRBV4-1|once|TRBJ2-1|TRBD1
CASSQGPDRDRFF
TGCGCCAGCAGCCAAGGGCCCGACAGGGATCGGTTCTTC
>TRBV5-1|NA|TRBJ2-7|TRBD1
CASTITGGAGEQYF
TGCGCCAGCACGATAACAGGGGGCGCCGGCGAGCAGTACTTC
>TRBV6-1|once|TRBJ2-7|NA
CATQSPTVSYEQYF
TGTGCCACCCAAAGCCCGACGGTCTCCTACGAGCAGTACTTC
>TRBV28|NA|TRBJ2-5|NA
CASSSQLVTGETQYF
TGTGCCAGCAGTTCTCAGCTAGTAACCGGAGAGACCCAGTACTTC
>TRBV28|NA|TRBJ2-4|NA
CASSPPVYLAKNIQYF
TGTGCCAGCAGCCCGCCCGTCTATCTAGCCAAAAACATTCAGTACTTC
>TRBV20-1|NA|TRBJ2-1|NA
CSAETTEQFF
TGCAGTGCCGAGACTACGGAGCAGTTCTTC
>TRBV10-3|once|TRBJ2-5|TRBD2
CAISVTSGETQYF
TGTGCCATCAGTGTTACTAGCGGGGAGACCCAGTACTTC
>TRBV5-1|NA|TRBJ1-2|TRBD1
CASSSPGQGLLNF
TGCGCCAGCAGCTCTCCGGGACAGGGGCTCCTCAACTTC
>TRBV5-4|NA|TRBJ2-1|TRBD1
CASSFGQGAWNEQFF
TGTGCCAGCAGCTTTGGACAGGGCGCTTGGAATGAGCAGTTCTTC
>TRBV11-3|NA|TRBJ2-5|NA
CASSKDHQSQETQYF
TGTGCCAGCAGCAAGGACCATCAATCTCAAGAGACCCAGTACTTC
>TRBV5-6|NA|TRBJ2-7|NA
CASSLGFDEQYF
TGTGCCAGCAGCTTGGGCTTCGACGAGCAGTACTTC
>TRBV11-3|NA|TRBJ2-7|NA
CASSLEGSQHNEQYF
TGTGCCAGCAGCTTAGAAGGTTCTCAGCACAACGAGCAGTACTTC
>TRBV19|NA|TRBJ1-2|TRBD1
CASSKGPGQTKFNYGYTF
TGTGCCAGTAGTAAGGGTCCGGGACAGACCAAATTTAACTATGGCTACACCTTC
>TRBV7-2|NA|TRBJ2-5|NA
CASSRTVEPSGQYF
TGTGCCAGCAGCCGGACAGTCGAGCCGAGTGGGCAGTACTTC
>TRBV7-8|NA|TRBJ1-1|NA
CASSLVLNTEAFF
TGTGCCAGCAGCTTAGTTCTGAACACTGAAGCTTTCTTT
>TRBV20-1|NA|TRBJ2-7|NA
CSARDKDSQYF
TGCAGTGCTAGAGATAAGGACAGCCAGTACTTC
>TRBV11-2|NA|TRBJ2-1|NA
CASSLWGAGRAYNEQFF
TGTGCCAGCAGCTTATGGGGGGCAGGCAGAGCCTACAATGAGCAGTTCTTC
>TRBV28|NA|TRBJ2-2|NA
CASSSRLELTGELFF
TGTGCCAGCAGTTCCCGACTAGAACTCACCGGGGAGCTGTTTTTT
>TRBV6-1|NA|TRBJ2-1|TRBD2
CASSGLASSYNEQFF
TGTGCCAGCAGCGGACTAGCAAGCTCCTACAATGAGCAGTTCTTC
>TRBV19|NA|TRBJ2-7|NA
CASSIIGGSSYEQYF
TGTGCCAGTAGTATAATCGGTGGGAGCTCCTACGAGCAGTACTTC
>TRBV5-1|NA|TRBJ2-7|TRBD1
CASSLSPGGTTYEQYF
TGCGCCAGCAGCTTGAGTCCAGGGGGAACGACCTACGAGCAGTACTTC
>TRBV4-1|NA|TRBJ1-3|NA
CASSQEVGRDSGNTIYF
TGCGCCAGCAGCCAAGAGGTCGGCAGAGACTCTGGAAACACCATATATTTT
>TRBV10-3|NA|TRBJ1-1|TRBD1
CAISDGLQGTSAEAFF
TGTGCCATCAGTGATGGGTTACAGGGGACTTCAGCTGAAGCTTTCTTT
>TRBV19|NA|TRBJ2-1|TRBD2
CASSKMGLAGDEQFF
TGTGCCAGTAGTAAAATGGGACTAGCGGGCGATGAGCAGTTCTTC